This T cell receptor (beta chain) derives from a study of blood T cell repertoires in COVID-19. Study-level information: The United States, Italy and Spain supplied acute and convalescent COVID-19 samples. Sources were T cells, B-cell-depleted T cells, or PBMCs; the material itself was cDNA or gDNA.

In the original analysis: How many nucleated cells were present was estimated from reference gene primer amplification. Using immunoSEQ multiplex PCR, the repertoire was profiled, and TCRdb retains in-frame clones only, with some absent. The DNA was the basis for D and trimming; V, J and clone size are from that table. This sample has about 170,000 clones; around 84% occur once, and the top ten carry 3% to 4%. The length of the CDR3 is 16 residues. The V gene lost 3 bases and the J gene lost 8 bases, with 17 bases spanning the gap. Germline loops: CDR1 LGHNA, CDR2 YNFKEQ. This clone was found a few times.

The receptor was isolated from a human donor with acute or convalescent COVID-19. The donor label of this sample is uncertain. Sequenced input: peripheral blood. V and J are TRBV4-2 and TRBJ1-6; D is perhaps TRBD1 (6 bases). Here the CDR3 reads CASSHSLTEGDSPLHF. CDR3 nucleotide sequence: TGTGCCAGCAGCCACTCCCTTACCGAGGGGGATTCACCCCTCCACTTT.